The next 24 T cell receptor beta chains were all read from a single sample in a study of T cell responses to AZD1222 COVID-19 vaccine. Clones were sequenced by immunoSEQ multiplex PCR, and TCRdb holds only the in-frame ones, with some missing. The table lists 70,000 to 95,000 clones, about nine tenths of them singletons. Here the sequenced sample was peripheral blood, taken on day 0 of AZD1222 vaccination. These receptor sequences come from an adult in good health.

This sequence joins TRBV5-1 and TRBJ2-1; 7 bases are shared with TRBD1. CDR1 and CDR2 from the germline V gene are SGHRS and YFSETQ. V shed 6 bases, J shed 2 bases, and the junction held 8 bases outside the gene matches. The CDR3 length is 15 residues. The CDR3: CASTPRQGTYNEQFF. Written as DNA, the CDR3 is TGCGCCAGCACCCCCCGACAGGGAACCTACAATGAGCAGTTCTTC.

The CDR3 DNA reads as TGTGCCAGCAGCTTACTAGCGGGAGGTAACACCGGGGAGCTGTTTTTT. It codes for CASSLLAGGNTGELFF. The V gene is TRBV7-2, the J gene TRBJ2-2; TRBD2 aligns across 11 bases. The CDR3 length is 16 residues. The ends lost 2 bases at V and 2 bases at J; junction bases unmatched: 1. Germline CDR1 and CDR2: SGHTA and FQGNSA.

V usage is TRBV9 and J usage is TRBJ2-2; possibly TRBD2 for D (5 bases). Trimming shortened V by 1 base and J by 10 bases, and 11 bases separated the two germline ends. This CDR3 is built from 13 residues. CDR1 SGDLS and CDR2 YYNGEE come from the germline V gene. CDR3 sequence reads: CASSVSPAAELFF. The CDR3 nucleotides are TGTGCCAGCAGCGTATCCCCAGCGGCGGAGCTGTTTTTT. Full variable domain (missing parts from reference TRBV9 and TRBJ2-2): DSGVTQTPKHLITATGQRVTLRCSPRSGDLSVYWYQQSLDQGLQFLIQYYNGEERAKGNILERFSAQQFPDLHSELNLSSLELGDSALYFCASSVSPAAELFFGEGSRLTVL.

The chain links TRBV10-3 to TRBJ2-3; 9 bases agree with TRBD2. The junction had 7 bases not matched to a gene; V was cut back by 4 bases and J by 5 bases. The germline V gene has CDR1 ENHRY and CDR2 SYGVKD. This CDR3 spans 15 amino acids. The CDR3 nucleotides are TGTGCCATCAGTGTCTCTAGCGGGATAGGAGATACGCAGTATTTT. Its translation is CAISVSSGIGDTQYF.

This clone was seen only once. V usage is TRBV6-5 and J usage is TRBJ2-2, with 8 bases matching TRBD1. Losses at the gene ends were 5 bases for V and 4 bases for J; bases not matched to a gene: 3. Germline V CDR1 and CDR2: MNHEY, SVGAGI. The CDR3 has 14 amino acids. The CDR3 is CASSTGQGTGELFF. CDR3 nucleotide sequence: TGTGCCAGCAGTACTGGACAGGGCACCGGGGAGCTGTTTTTT.

The V gene is TRBV9, the J gene TRBJ2-2, with unresolved D. The CDR3 is 14 amino acids. V was shortened by 0 bases and J by 0 bases, with 3 bases between the two germline ends. Germline values: CDR1 SGDLS, CDR2 YYNGEE. The CDR3 bases are TGTGCCAGCAGCGTAGAACCGAACACCGGGGAGCTGTTTTTT. It yields the protein CASSVEPNTGELFF. Looking up the rest from reference TRBV9 and TRBJ2-2 gives the full variable domain: DSGVTQTPKHLITATGQRVTLRCSPRSGDLSVYWYQQSLDQGLQFLIQYYNGEERAKGNILERFSAQQFPDLHSELNLSSLELGDSALYFCASSVEPNTGELFFGEGSRLTVL.

The chain recombines TRBV5-6 with TRBJ2-7; TRBD2 aligns across 10 bases. The germline V gene has CDR1 SGHDT and CDR2 YYEEEE. Unmatched junction bases numbered 10, after V lost 1 base and J lost 6 bases. CDR3 size: 16 residues. CDR3 coding DNA: TGTGCCAGCAGCTTGTTAGATTTACTAGCGGGGAGCGAGCAGTACTTC. Translation: CASSLLDLLAGSEQYF.

This clone showed up just once. The chain has TRBV10-3 and TRBJ1-2; no clear D. Trimming shortened V by 4 bases and J by 6 bases, and 12 bases separated the two germline ends. Germline V gene data show CDR1 as ENHRY and CDR2 as SYGVKD. This CDR3 comprises 13 residues. The CDR3 protein is CAISVKGEDGYTF. The CDR3 DNA is TGTGCCATCAGTGTGAAGGGAGAGGATGGCTACACCTTC.

The chain has TRBV5-6 and TRBJ1-5; 10 nucleotides match TRBD1. With V trimmed by 4 bases and J by 4 bases, 5 bases remained unmatched. CDR3 length equals 15 residues. Germline CDR1 is SGHDT and CDR2 is YYEEEE. The CDR3 nucleotides read TGTGCCAGCAGCCGAGGGACAGGGGCGAATCAGCCCCAGCATTTT. This translates into CASSRGTGANQPQHF.

V is TRBV12-3 or TRBV12-4 and J is TRBJ2-5; a weak D match, TRBD2 (5 bases). The CDR3 has 13 residues. V was clipped by 6 bases and J by 4 bases, with 12 bases between them. The chain's CDR3 is CASSREEGETQYF. The DNA for the CDR3 is TGTGCCAGCAGCAGAGAAGAGGGAGAGACCCAGTACTTC.

The rearrangement links TRBV6-4 to TRBJ1-1; tentatively, D is TRBD1 (5 bases). CDR1 and CDR2 (germline): MRHNA, SNTAGT. V was shortened by 6 bases and J by 0 bases, with 8 bases between the two germline ends. The CDR3 is 13 residues long. This chain's CDR3 is CASSRQMNTEAFF. CDR3 bases: TGTGCCAGCAGCAGACAGATGAACACTGAAGCTTTCTTT.

This chain joins TRBV24-1 and TRBJ1-2; 8 bases match TRBD1. V shed 4 bases and J 3 bases; nucleotides not matched to a gene: 6. The V gene's germline CDR1 is KGHDR and CDR2 SFDVKD. This CDR3 has 15 amino acids. CDR3 in amino acids: CATSDPGQVYYGYTF. CDR3 bases: TGTGCCACCAGTGACCCGGGACAGGTTTACTATGGCTACACCTTC.

The chain links TRBV7-9 to TRBJ1-1; D possibly corresponds to TRBD1 (6 bases). The CDR3 spans 15 residues. V lost 5 bases and J 0 bases, leaving 13 bases between the germline ends. Germline V CDR1 and CDR2: SEHNR, FQNEAQ (reference sequence). CDR3 loop: CASSHEDSLNTEAFF. In DNA form, the CDR3 reads TGTGCCAGCAGCCACGAGGACAGCTTGAACACTGAAGCTTTCTTT.

The V and J genes are TRBV5-4 and TRBJ1-1, with a tentative D call TRBD1 (5 bases). The germline V gene has CDR1 SGHNT and CDR2 YYREEE (reference sequence). This CDR3 region has 13 residues. The V end was cut by 5 bases, the J end by 7 bases, with 15 bases between. CDR3 coding DNA: TGTGCCAGCAGTTTAACCCAGGGTAATGAAGCTTTCTTT. It translates to CASSLTQGNEAFF.

This clone showed up just a few times. This chain links TRBV11-3 with TRBJ1-1, with unresolved D. Germline V CDR1 and CDR2: SGHNT, YENEEA. Trimming left V 5 bases short and J 6 bases short, with 10 bases between. This CDR3 has 12 amino acids. CDR3 coding DNA: TGTGCCAGCAGCCCCCAGACACCTGAAGCTTTCTTT. Translated, it gives CASSPQTPEAFF.

This clone was seen just once. The chain has TRBV12-5 and TRBJ2-2, with 12 positions matching TRBD1. Germline trimming cut 6 bases from V and 7 bases from J; bases unmatched to any gene: 9. The CDR3 is 16 residues long. Per germline, CDR1 LGHNT and CDR2 FRNRAP. This chain's CDR3 is CASGAPGQGAVGELFF. DNA of the CDR3: TGTGCTAGTGGAGCTCCGGGACAGGGGGCTGTCGGGGAGCTGTTTTTT. Filled out from reference TRBV12-5 and TRBJ2-2, the complete variable domain reads DARVTQTPRHKVTEMGQEVTMRCQPILGHNTVFWYRQTMMQGLELLAYFRNRAPLDDSGMPKDRFSAEMPDATLATLKIQPSEPRDSAVYFCASGAPGQGAVGELFFGEGSRLTVL.

J is TRBJ1-2 and V is TRBV24-1; 7 bases match TRBD1. The CDR3 sequence is 16 residues long. V lost 5 bases to trimming and J lost 3 bases; unmatched junction nucleotides: 11. Germline CDR1 KGHDR, CDR2 SFDVKD. The CDR3 bases are TGTGCCACCAGTGGTTCCCGGGACAGCTACGACTATGGCTACACCTTC. Protein: CATSGSRDSYDYGYTF.

This clone was found a few times. J is TRBJ1-5 and V is TRBV4-3, with 7 positions matching TRBD1. J gave up 7 bases and V 0 bases, and 6 bases lay outside the gene matches. The CDR3 has 15 residues. The V gene's germline CDR1 is LGHNA and CDR2 YSLEER. The CDR3 spells CASSQDPTGEQPQHF. Here the CDR3 DNA reads TGCGCCAGCAGCCAAGATCCCACAGGGGAGCAGCCCCAGCATTTT.

The rearrangement links TRBV6-4 to TRBJ1-1; D unresolved. The CDR3 covers 14 residues. With 2 bases removed from V and 6 bases from J, the gap between germline ends came to 13 bases. Looked up from germline, CDR1 is MRHNA and CDR2 is SNTAGT. CDR3 protein: CASSDDPSSSEAFF. CDR3 DNA sequence: TGTGCCAGCAGTGACGACCCTAGTAGCTCTGAAGCTTTCTTT.

V usage is TRBV12-3 or TRBV12-4 and J usage is TRBJ2-2; D not certain. This CDR3 spans 12 amino acids. With 2 bases removed from V and 6 bases from J, the gap between germline ends came to 4 bases. DNA for the CDR3: TGTGCCAGCAGTTTAAGGTCCGGGGAGCTGTTTTTT. It encodes CASSLRSGELFF.

CDR3 DNA sequence: TGTGCCAGCACCCGGGGGGAGGGGGATCAGCCCCAGCATTTT. Residues: CASTRGEGDQPQHF. The chain links TRBV2 to TRBJ1-5, with TRBD1 as a possible D gene (6 bases). The germline gives CDR1 SNHLY, CDR2 FYNNEI. Trimming shortened V by 7 bases and J by 5 bases, and 15 bases separated the two germline ends. There are 14 residues in the CDR3. The variable domain in full, with the rest retrieved from reference TRBV2 and TRBJ1-5, is EPEVTQTPSHQVTQMGQEVILRCVPISNHLYFYWYRQILGQKVEFLVSFYNNEISEKSEIFDDQFSVERPDGSNFTLKIRSTKLEDSAMYFCASTRGEGDQPQHFGDGTRLSIL.

This rearrangement joins TRBV27 to TRBJ1-4; D is possibly TRBD1 (6 bases). The CDR3 is 13 amino acids. The germline V gene encodes CDR1 MNHEY and CDR2 SMNVEV (reference sequence). Between the trimmed V and J ends, which lost 5 bases and 5 bases, there was a span of 9 bases. The chain's CDR3 is CASSEQGNEKLFF. The CDR3 DNA sequence: TGTGCCAGCAGTGAGCAGGGGAATGAAAAACTGTTTTTT. Variable domain in full (rest from reference TRBV27 and TRBJ1-4): EAQVTQNPRYLITVTGKKLTVTCSQNMNHEYMSWYRQDPGLGLRQIYYSMNVEVTDKGDVPEGYKVSRKEKRNFPLILESPSPNQTSLYFCASSEQGNEKLFFGSGTQLSVL.

This clone was observed once. The chain combines TRBV27 with TRBJ2-1, with D possibly called TRBD1 or TRBD2 (6 bases each). The germline V gene has CDR1 MNHEY and CDR2 SMNVEV (reference sequence). CDR3 size: 15 residues. This CDR3 reads CATSRGLPSYNEQFF. DNA for the CDR3: TGTGCAACAAGTCGGGGGCTCCCATCCTACAATGAGCAGTTCTTC.

In nucleotides, the CDR3 is TGCAGTGCTAGTAGTAATACAGGGGATGAAAAACTGTTTTTT. Translation: CSASSNTGDEKLFF. The rearrangement joins TRBV20-1 to TRBJ1-4; TRBD1 aligns across 7 bases. The CDR3 runs 14 residues. Trimming at V came to 3 bases and at J to 6 bases, leaving 7 bases not matched to a gene. CDR1 is DFQATT and CDR2 is SNEGSKA in the germline V gene (reference sequence).